This is a list of T cell receptor beta chains from one sample in a study of vaccination and CD4 T cells after COVID-19. TCRdb re-called the PCR reads with MiXCR, one entry per CDR3 protein. The data show 15,000 to 20,000 distinct CDR3 sequences, 45% to 70% seen once. Specimen: CD4+ T cells from blood, collected after SARS-CoV-2 vaccination. Every receptor here comes from a human donor who had recovered from COVID-19. CDR3s include the opening cysteine and the closing phenylalanine or tryptophan. A D gene is named only where the DNA matches it firmly. Rows give clone size only sometimes, using once, few, many, or a class for an expanded clone.

TRBD1 | TRBJ2-7 | TRBV7-3 | few | CASSTWSTGTYEQYF | TGTGCCAGCAGCACATGGTCGACAGGGACCTACGAGCAGTACTTC
TRBD2 | TRBJ2-3 | TRBV11-2 | few | CASSNFREGLDTQYF | TGTGCCAGCAGCAACTTCCGGGAGGGCCTCGATACGCAGTATTTT
- | TRBJ2-1 | TRBV24-1 | - | CATSDLVQNNEQFF | TGTGCCACCAGTGATTTGGTACAGAACAATGAGCAGTTCTTC
- | TRBJ2-7 | TRBV5-6 | - | CASSLVGRARSSYEQYF | TGTGCCAGCAGCTTGGTTGGGCGGGCCAGGAGCTCCTACGAGCAGTACTTC
TRBD1 | TRBJ1-4 | TRBV7-6 | - | CASSAGTGYRTNEKLFF | TGTGCCAGCAGCGCGGGGACAGGGTATCGAACTAATGAAAAACTGTTTTTT
TRBD2 | TRBJ2-3 | TRBV7-2 | - | CASSLVAGNTDTQYF | TGTGCCAGCAGCTTAGTAGCGGGAAACACAGATACGCAGTATTTT
- | TRBJ1-3 | TRBV7-9 | - | CASSLAGVGNTIYF | TGTGCCAGCAGCTTAGCTGGGGTTGGAAACACCATATATTTT
TRBD2 | TRBJ2-1 | TRBV20-1 | - | CSATTFWAGDHNEQFF | TGCAGTGCTACTACCTTTTGGGCGGGAGATCACAATGAGCAGTTCTTC
TRBD1 | TRBJ2-7 | TRBV27 | - | CASSLLGDSSYEQYF | TGTGCCAGCAGTTTATTGGGGGACAGCTCCTACGAGCAGTACTTC
TRBD1 | TRBJ2-7 | TRBV5-1 | - | CASREGQGSYEQYF | TGCGCCAGCAGGGAGGGACAGGGCTCCTACGAGCAGTACTTC
- | TRBJ1-3 | TRBV7-9 | - | CASSLSGGNTIYF | TGTGCCAGCAGCTTAAGCGGTGGAAACACCATATATTTT
- | TRBJ1-2 | TRBV20-1 | - | CTPKRDIEYGYTF | TGCACCCCAAAGCGGGACATAGAATATGGCTACACCTTC
- | TRBJ2-1 | TRBV27 | - | CASSFNGHKRDEQFF | TGTGCCAGCAGCTTCAACGGACACAAAAGGGATGAGCAGTTCTTC
- | TRBJ2-3 | TRBV24-1 | - | CATSDGATDTQYF | TGTGCCACTAGTGACGGGGCCACAGATACGCAGTATTTT
- | TRBJ1-2 | TRBV28 | - | CASSFSRLQNLGYTF | TGTGCCAGCAGTTTTTCTCGACTTCAGAATCTGGGCTACACCTTC